This passage covers 15 T cell receptor beta chains from one sample sequenced in a study of blood T cells in healthy people across ages. A second PCR of 7 to 11 cycles used a sample-barcoded 5' primer and a J-beta primer mix. TCRdb reprocessed the 5' RACE reads via MiXCR and lists one record per CDR3 protein. The data hold some 1.8 million distinct CDR3 sequences, with approximately 39% observed a single time. Sequencing input: blood. Receptors were obtained from a human donor in good health.

This clonotype was found many times. The J gene is TRBJ2-3, the V gene TRBV7-2, with a weak D call TRBD1 (6 bases). Trimming cost V 3 bases and J 1 base, with 8 bases left between them. Germline CDR1 is SGHTA and CDR2 is FQGNSA. The CDR3 covers 14 residues. This CDR3 is CASSFHRGTDTQYF. The CDR3 DNA reads as TGTGCCAGCAGCTTCCACAGGGGCACAGATACGCAGTATTTT.

This rearrangement joins TRBV12-3 or TRBV12-4 to TRBJ2-5; D remains unclear. The DNA end favors TRBJ2-7, so the J call may be wrong. This CDR3 contains 13 residues. CDR3 amino acids: CASTVIGTYEQYF. CDR3 sequence (DNA): TGTGCCAGCACGGTAATCGGAACCTACGAGCAGTACTTC.

The table lists this clonotype with a few counts. J is TRBJ2-2 and V is TRBV4-1; D is possibly TRBD1 or TRBD2 (5 bases each). The CDR3 is made up of 14 amino acids. CDR1 and CDR2 from the germline V gene are MGHRA and YSYEKL. Trimming took 1 base from V and 5 from J, leaving 8 bases between them. CDR3 sequence reads: CASSQAGLTGELFF. DNA for the CDR3: TGCGCCAGCAGCCAAGCGGGGCTAACCGGGGAGCTGTTTTTT.

Many counts were recorded for this clonotype. The gene calls are TRBV29-1 and TRBJ2-1; tentatively, D is TRBD1 (7 bases). From germline, CDR1 is SQVTM and CDR2 ANQGSEA. CDR3 length equals 14 residues. The V end lost 4 bases, the J end lost 6 bases, and 16 bases lay between the germline ends. CDR3 sequence reads: CSVASDRDFNEQFF. The DNA for the CDR3 is TGCAGCGTTGCAAGCGACAGGGACTTCAATGAGCAGTTCTTC.

The chain is built from TRBV13 and TRBJ1-6, with 8 bases identical to TRBD1. The CDR3 has 15 amino acids. J gave up 12 bases and V 4 bases, and 11 bases lay outside the gene matches. Germline V gene sequence: CDR1 PRHDT, CDR2 FYEKMQ (reference sequence). CDR3 residues: CASSSGTGIIQPLHF. CDR3 bases: TGTGCCAGCAGCTCTGGGACAGGTATAATTCAACCCCTCCACTTT.

This clonotype has a handful of counts. This chain joins TRBV27 and TRBJ2-7, with TRBD1 identical over 8 bases. Germline V gene sequence: CDR1 MNHEY, CDR2 SMNVEV (reference sequence). V lost 5 bases and J lost 6; bases outside the gene matches: 15. The CDR3 has 16 amino acids. DNA for the CDR3: TGTGCCAGCAGTCTCCTAGTCGGGACAGGTGAATCCGAGCAGTACTTC. Its protein product is CASSLLVGTGESEQYF.

The chain has TRBV14 and TRBJ1-5, with a weak D call TRBD1 (5 bases). Germline lookup yields CDR1 SGHDN and CDR2 FVKESK. There are 13 residues in the CDR3. V shed 0 bases and J shed 10 bases, with 10 bases lying between them. This CDR3 reads CASSQDIRGPQHF. CDR3 bases: TGTGCCAGCAGCCAAGATATCCGGGGCCCCCAGCATTTT.

To note about this clonotype: A read error may account for a junction end that differs from germline. The rearrangement uses TRBV4-1 and TRBJ2-7; D might be TRBD2 (5 bases). The J call may be mistaken, given a closer DNA end match to TRBJ2-5. The germline V gene has CDR1 MGHRA and CDR2 YSYEKL. The CDR3 spans 14 residues. CDR3 loop: CASSQEGVQGTQYF. The DNA of the CDR3 is TGCGCCAGCAGCCAAGAGGGAGTACAAGGGACCCAGTACTTC.

This clonotype was counted a few times. The CDR3 is CASSQEGAGGTDTQYF. DNA of the CDR3: TGCGCCAGCAGCCAAGAAGGGGCGGGGGGCACAGATACGCAGTATTTT. This chain links TRBV4-3 with TRBJ2-3, with 7 positions matching TRBD2. Germline V CDR1 and CDR2: LGHNA, YSLEER. J was trimmed by 1 base and V by 0 bases; bases with no gene match: 4. The CDR3 contains 16 residues.

The CDR3 nucleotides read TGTGCCAGCAGGATCGGACAGACCAATGAGCAGTTCTTC. Its translation: CASRIGQTNEQFF. V is TRBV27 and J is TRBJ2-1; D might be TRBD1 (6 bases). This CDR3 is built from 13 residues. V lost 6 bases to trimming and J lost 6 bases, with 12 bases between them. CDR1 is MNHEY and CDR2 is SMNVEV in the germline V gene (reference sequence).

CDR3 region: CASSHFPDGVSQETQYF. CDR3 nucleotides: TGTGCCAGCAGCCACTTCCCGGACGGTGTTTCCCAAGAGACCCAGTACTTC. The chain is built from TRBV3-1 and TRBJ2-5; unclear D gene. The germline gives CDR1 LGHDT, CDR2 YNNKEL (reference sequence). The CDR3 totals 17 residues. V was pared by 3 bases and J by 1 base, with 18 bases between.

Notes on this clonotype: The junction and the germline gene differ at one end; a read error may be behind it. The rearrangement links TRBV2 to TRBJ1-2, with D perhaps TRBD1 (5 bases). The CDR3 consists of 13 residues. Germline V gene data show CDR1 as SNHLY and CDR2 as FYNNEI. CDR3: CASGDPKIYDYTF. For the CDR3, the DNA is TGTGCCAGCGGGGACCCAAAAATCTATGACTACACCTTC.

Only a few counts were recorded for this clonotype. The rearrangement uses TRBV14 and TRBJ1-2; tentative D call: TRBD1 (6 bases). The CDR3 contains 16 residues. Trimming pared 3 bases from V and 4 bases from J, leaving 18 bases between. Germline assignment: CDR1 SGHDN and CDR2 FVKESK. The CDR3, as DNA: TGTGCCAGCAGCCATCTAACCCTAGGGGGTACCTATGGCTACACCTTC. Protein sequence: CASSHLTLGGTYGYTF.

Concerning this clonotype itself: Germline is not matched at one junction end, which may reflect a read error. V is TRBV7-3 and J is TRBJ2-1; unclear D gene. The CDR3 is 13 residues long. Looked up from germline, CDR1 is SGHTA and CDR2 is FQGTGA. CDR3 nucleotides: TGTGCCAGCGGCTTGACGGGCCCTATCGGGCAGTTCTTC. Its translation: CASGLTGPIGQFF.

The J gene is TRBJ2-4, the V gene TRBV6-2 or TRBV6-3; D call uncertain. The V end lost 2 bases, the J end lost 13 bases, and 18 bases lay between the germline ends. The CDR3 length is 14 residues. Germline CDR1 reads MNHEY; CDR2 reads SVGEGT. This CDR3 is CASSYGVSYNEQYF. CDR3 bases: TGTGCCAGCAGTTACGGGGTATCCTACAATGAGCAGTACTTC.